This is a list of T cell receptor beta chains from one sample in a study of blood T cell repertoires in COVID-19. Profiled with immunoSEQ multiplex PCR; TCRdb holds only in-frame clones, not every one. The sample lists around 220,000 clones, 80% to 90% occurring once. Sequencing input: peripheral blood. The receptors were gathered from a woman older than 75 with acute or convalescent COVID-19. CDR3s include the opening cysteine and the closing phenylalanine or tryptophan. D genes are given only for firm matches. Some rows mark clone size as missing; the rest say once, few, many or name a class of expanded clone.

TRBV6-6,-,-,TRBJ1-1,CASSYSPGGTEAFF,TGTGCCAGCAGTTACTCGCCGGGGGGGACTGAAGCTTTCTTT
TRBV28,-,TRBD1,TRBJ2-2,CASTPWQGAMTGELFF,TGTGCCAGCACCCCCTGGCAGGGGGCTATGACCGGGGAGCTGTTTTTT
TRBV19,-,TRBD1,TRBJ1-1,CASTGDRGGTEAFF,TGTGCCAGTACCGGGGACAGGGGGGGGACTGAAGCTTTCTTT
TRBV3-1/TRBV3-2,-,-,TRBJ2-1,CASSQDLARVEQFF,TGTGCCAGCAGCCAAGATTTGGCGAGGGTTGAGCAGTTCTTC
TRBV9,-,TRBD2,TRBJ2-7,CASSRGSGGEQYF,TGTGCCAGCAGCCGGGGGTCGGGAGGCGAGCAGTACTTC
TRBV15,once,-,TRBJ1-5,CATSRELSSSSNQPQHF,TGTGCCACCAGCAGAGAGTTGAGTTCGAGTAGCAATCAGCCCCAGCATTTT
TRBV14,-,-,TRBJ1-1,CASSQVAQAEAFF,TGTGCCAGCAGCCAAGTAGCTCAAGCTGAAGCTTTCTTT
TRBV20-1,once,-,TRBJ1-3,CSASPGSSGNTIYF,TGCAGTGCTAGTCCGGGGTCCTCTGGAAACACCATATATTTT
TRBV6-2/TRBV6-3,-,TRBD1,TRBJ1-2,CASSYSAGQPQDYGYTF,TGTGCCAGCAGTTACTCCGCGGGACAGCCACAGGACTATGGCTACACCTTC
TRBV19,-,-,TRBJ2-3,CASSTERALPTDTQYF,TGTGCCAGTAGTACGGAGAGGGCACTGCCCACAGATACGCAGTATTTT
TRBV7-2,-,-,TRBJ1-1,CASSLGAALNTEAFF,TGTGCCAGCAGCTTAGGGGCAGCCTTGAACACTGAAGCTTTCTTT
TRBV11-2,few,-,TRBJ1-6,CASSLGTNSPLHF,TGTGCCAGCAGCTTAGGGACAAATTCACCCCTCCACTTT
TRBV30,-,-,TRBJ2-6,CAWTPGDGSGANVLTF,TGTGCCTGGACCCCCGGAGACGGCTCTGGGGCCAACGTCCTGACTTTC
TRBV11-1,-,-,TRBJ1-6,CASSSRTGGNSPLHF,TGTGCCAGCAGCTCACGGACCGGAGGTAATTCACCCCTCCACTTT
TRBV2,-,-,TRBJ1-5,CASWRGNSNQPQHF,TGTGCCAGCTGGAGGGGTAATAGCAATCAGCCCCAGCATTTT
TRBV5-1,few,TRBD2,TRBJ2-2,CASSLVPLAGLGGELFF,TGCGCCAGCAGCTTGGTGCCGCTAGCGGGCCTCGGCGGGGAGCTGTTTTTT
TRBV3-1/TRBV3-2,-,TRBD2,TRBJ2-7,CASSPSGVYEQYF,TGTGCCAGCAGTCCTAGCGGGGTTTACGAGCAGTACTTC
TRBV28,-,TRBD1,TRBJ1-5,CASRQPDRVRQHF,TGTGCCAGCAGACAACCGGACAGGGTGCGCCAGCATTTT
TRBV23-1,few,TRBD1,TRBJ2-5,CASSQSRPGGEETQYF,TGCGCCAGCAGTCAATCTAGGCCAGGGGGTGAGGAGACCCAGTACTTC
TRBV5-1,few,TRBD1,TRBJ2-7,CASSWDRGEQYF,TGCGCCAGCAGCTGGGACAGGGGGGAGCAGTACTTC
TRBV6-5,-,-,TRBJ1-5,CASSPGGRAEGPQHF,TGTGCCAGCAGTCCCGGTGGGCGGGCCGAGGGGCCCCAGCATTTT
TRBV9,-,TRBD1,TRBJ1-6,CASSVTGENSPLHF,TGTGCCAGCAGCGTGACAGGGGAGAATTCACCCCTCCACTTT
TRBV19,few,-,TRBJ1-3,CASSAFSADIAGNTIYF,TGTGCCAGTAGTGCCTTTTCCGCGGATATAGCTGGAAACACCATATATTTT
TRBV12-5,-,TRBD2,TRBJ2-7,CASAASGGGYEQYF,TGTGCTAGTGCCGCTAGCGGGGGGGGTTACGAGCAGTACTTC
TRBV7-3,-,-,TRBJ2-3,CASSLIGDTQYF,TGTGCCAGCAGCTTAATCGGGGATACGCAGTATTTT
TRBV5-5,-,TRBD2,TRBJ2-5,CASSKGTSGGSDQETQYF,TGTGCCAGCAGCAAAGGGACTAGCGGGGGGAGCGACCAAGAGACCCAGTACTTC
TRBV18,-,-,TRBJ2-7,CASSPLQGSEQYF,TGTGCCAGCTCACCACTACAGGGATCCGAGCAGTACTTC
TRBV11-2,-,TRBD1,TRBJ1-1,CASSSKGALSPNTEAFF,TGTGCCAGCAGCAGCAAGGGGGCCCTGAGCCCGAACACTGAAGCTTTCTTT
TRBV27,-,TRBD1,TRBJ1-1,CASSLQGEGTEAFF,TGTGCCAGCAGTTTGCAGGGGGAAGGCACTGAAGCTTTCTTT
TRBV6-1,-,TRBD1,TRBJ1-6,CASSEPLDRKNSPLHF,TGTGCCAGCAGTGAACCCCTGGACAGGAAAAATTCACCCCTCCACTTT